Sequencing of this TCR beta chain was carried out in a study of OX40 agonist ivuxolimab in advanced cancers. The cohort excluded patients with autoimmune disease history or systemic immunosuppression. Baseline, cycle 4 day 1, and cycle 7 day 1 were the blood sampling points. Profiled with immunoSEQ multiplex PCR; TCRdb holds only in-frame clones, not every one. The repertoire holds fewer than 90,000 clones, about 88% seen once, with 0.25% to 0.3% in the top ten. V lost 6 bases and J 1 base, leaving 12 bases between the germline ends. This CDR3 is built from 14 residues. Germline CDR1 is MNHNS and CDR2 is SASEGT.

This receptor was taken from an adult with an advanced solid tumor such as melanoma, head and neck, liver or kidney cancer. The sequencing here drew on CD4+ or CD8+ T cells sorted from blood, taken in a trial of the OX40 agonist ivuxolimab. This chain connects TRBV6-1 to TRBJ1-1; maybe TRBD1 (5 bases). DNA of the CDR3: TGTGCCAGCAGCGAGGGACGGACGAACACTGAAGCTTTCTTT. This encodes CASSEGRTNTEAFF.